Each of the 30 T cell receptor beta chains below was sequenced from the same sample in a study of blood T cell repertoires in COVID-19. Data came from immunoSEQ multiplex PCR; TCRdb stores just in-frame clones and leaves some out. The sample has approximately 300,000 clones; over 85% are singletons. The sequenced sample was peripheral blood. Source of these receptors: a woman aged 25 to 39 with COVID-19, enrolled during active disease.

The rearrangement links TRBV3-1 (or the pseudogene TRBV3-2) to TRBJ2-7; TRBD1 might be the D (6 bases). CDR1 and CDR2 from the germline V gene are LGHDT and YNNKEL (reference sequence). The CDR3 covers 17 residues. The germline V and J ends were trimmed by 0 bases and 0 bases, with 15 bases remaining between them. CDR3: CASSQEFPKGVSYEQYV. CDR3 in DNA: TGTGCCAGCAGCCAAGAATTCCCGAAGGGGGTCTCCTACGAGCAGTACGTC.

The J gene is TRBJ2-5, the V gene TRBV14; D perhaps matches TRBD2 (7 bases). Germline V gene sequence: CDR1 SGHDN, CDR2 FVKESK. Deletions cut 1 base from V and 1 base from J, with 16 bases between. This CDR3 has 17 amino acids. The CDR3: CASSQGFGGRLQETQYF. The CDR3 DNA reads TGTGCCAGCAGCCAAGGGTTCGGGGGGCGACTCCAAGAGACCCAGTACTTC.

The J gene is TRBJ1-5, the V gene TRBV10-3; maybe TRBD1 (5 bases). Germline assignment: CDR1 ENHRY and CDR2 SYGVKD. V lost 10 bases and J 1 base, leaving 14 bases between the germline ends. The length of the CDR3 is 14 residues. In DNA, the CDR3 is TGTGCCACTTTGGACACTAGCAGCAATCAGCCCCAGCATTTT. Amino acid sequence: CATLDTSSNQPQHF.

The V gene is TRBV7-6, the J gene TRBJ2-1; possible D gene TRBD1, 6 bases. Germline CDR1 and CDR2: SGHVS and FNYEAQ. V was clipped by 5 bases and J by 10 bases, with 24 bases between them. There are 16 residues in the CDR3. The CDR3: CASSPNGVAGVGEQFF. The CDR3 DNA reads as TGTGCCAGCAGCCCCAATGGGGTAGCAGGGGTGGGGGAGCAGTTCTTC.

The V gene is TRBV7-9, the J gene TRBJ2-5; D is uncertain. Germline V gene sequence: CDR1 SEHNR, CDR2 FQNEAQ (reference sequence). The CDR3 length is 14 residues. Trimming cost V 1 base and J 0 bases, with 6 bases left between them. The CDR3 sequence is CASSLGVDQETQYF. CDR3 coding DNA: TGTGCCAGCAGCTTAGGTGTAGACCAAGAGACCCAGTACTTC.

The chain uses TRBV11-3 and TRBJ1-1; D uncertain. Germline assignment: CDR1 SGHNT and CDR2 YENEEA. The V end lost 8 bases, the J end lost 4 bases, and 20 bases lay between the germline ends. The CDR3 loop spans 15 amino acids. This CDR3 reads CASLPRGFQRTEAFF. CDR3 nucleotide sequence: TGTGCCAGCCTTCCGCGGGGTTTCCAACGCACTGAAGCTTTCTTT.

This rearrangement joins TRBV9 to TRBJ1-3, with a possible D match to TRBD1 (5 bases). This CDR3 has 17 amino acids. Trimming removed 2 bases at V and 0 bases at J, with 15 bases between. CDR1 is SGDLS and CDR2 is YYNGEE in the germline V gene. The CDR3 here is CASSVSSGPFSGNTIYF. The CDR3, as DNA: TGTGCCAGCAGCGTTTCTTCAGGGCCCTTCTCTGGAAACACCATATATTTT.

This clone has only one observation. The chain employs TRBV4-2 and TRBJ1-2; D gene unclear. Germline V gives CDR1 LGHNA, CDR2 YNFKEQ. Trimming pared 0 bases from V and 0 bases from J, leaving 8 bases between. This CDR3 contains 15 residues. Written as DNA, the CDR3 is TGTGCCAGCAGCCAAGACTCAGCGTCTAACTATGGCTACACCTTC. It is translated as CASSQDSASNYGYTF.

The rearrangement joins TRBV5-1 to TRBJ1-6; no definite D call. Germline assignment: CDR1 SGHRS and CDR2 YFSETQ. The CDR3 is 15 amino acids. V was clipped by 0 bases and J by 9 bases, with 13 bases between them. The CDR3 protein is CASSLDSARGSPLHF. CDR3 in DNA: TGCGCCAGCAGCTTGGACAGCGCTCGGGGTTCACCCCTCCACTTT.

The rearrangement joins TRBV7-9 to TRBJ2-1, with D hard to call. Germline V gene lookup returns CDR1 SEHNR and CDR2 FQNEAQ (reference sequence). Trimming stripped 4 bases from V and 4 bases from J, with 11 bases between. The CDR3 length is 14 residues. The CDR3 sequence: CASSYVYTYNEQFF. CDR3 nucleotide sequence: TGTGCCAGCAGCTATGTTTATACATACAATGAGCAGTTCTTC.

This clone was observed once. The genes are TRBV7-9 and TRBJ2-2, with 9 positions matching TRBD2. The V gene's germline CDR1 is SEHNR and CDR2 FQNEAQ (reference sequence). CDR3 length: 16 residues. After removal of 11 bases from V and 6 bases from J, the junction contained 16 bases not matched to a gene. The CDR3, as DNA: TGTGCCGGCCCTCCGCCCGGCGGGGGGGCCGCCGGGGAGCTGTTTTTT. It specifies CAGPPPGGGAAGELFF.

This clone was seen once. The chain links TRBV29-1 to TRBJ2-5; D perhaps matches TRBD1 (6 bases). CDR1 is SQVTM and CDR2 is ANQGSEA in the germline V gene. The CDR3 extends over 13 amino acids. V was clipped by 6 bases and J by 0 bases, with 11 bases between them. CDR3 in amino acids: CSVPGQYQETQYF. The CDR3, as DNA: TGCAGCGTGCCGGGACAATACCAAGAGACCCAGTACTTC.

In its sample, this clone was seen once. This chain connects TRBV30 to TRBJ1-5; weak D call: TRBD1 (5 bases). The CDR3 is made up of 13 amino acids. Germline CDR1 and CDR2: GTSNPN and SVGIG (reference sequence). With 0 bases removed from V and 4 bases from J, the gap between germline ends came to 7 bases. CDR3 in DNA: TGTGCCTGGAGTGTACAGGAAAATCAGCCCCAGCATTTT. This translates into CAWSVQENQPQHF.

The chain is built from TRBV6-2 or TRBV6-3 and TRBJ1-2, with 8 positions matching TRBD1. V gave up 1 base and J gave up 0 bases; unmatched junction bases: 1. Germline V gene lookup returns CDR1 MNHEY and CDR2 SVGEGT. This CDR3 is 15 amino acids long. The CDR3, as DNA: TGTGCCAGCAGTTACTGGGACAGGACTAACTATGGCTACACCTTC. Protein product: CASSYWDRTNYGYTF.

CDR3 residues: CSVPAVGSTEAFF. The CDR3 bases are TGCAGCGTCCCAGCGGTGGGGAGCACTGAAGCTTTCTTT. J is TRBJ1-1 and V is TRBV29-1; D is unresolved. The germline V and J ends were trimmed by 6 bases and 4 bases, with 15 bases remaining between them. This CDR3 has 13 residues. CDR1 SQVTM and CDR2 ANQGSEA come from the germline V gene.

V usage is TRBV6-5 and J usage is TRBJ2-1; possibly TRBD2 for D (6 bases). Trimming shortened V by 5 bases and J by 6 bases, and 14 bases separated the two germline ends. The CDR3 runs 14 residues. Per germline, CDR1 MNHEY and CDR2 SVGAGI. The CDR3 sequence: CASSPGTGRNEQFF. The CDR3 DNA sequence: TGTGCCAGCAGTCCCGGGACTGGGCGCAATGAGCAGTTCTTC.

The chain uses TRBV6-5 and TRBJ2-2; D is perhaps TRBD2 (7 bases). V was shortened by 10 bases and J by 4 bases, with 16 bases between the two germline ends. Germline lookup yields CDR1 MNHEY and CDR2 SVGAGI. The CDR3 length is 14 residues. CDR3 bases: TGTGCCAATGGGGCGGGGGCTTTCACCGGGGAGCTGTTTTTT. This encodes CANGAGAFTGELFF.

This rearrangement joins TRBV4-1 to TRBJ2-2; D is ambiguous. The CDR3 contains 16 residues. Germline CDR1 MGHRA, CDR2 YSYEKL. Trimming pared 6 bases from V and 0 bases from J, leaving 14 bases between. The CDR3 DNA reads TGCGCCAGCAGGTACCTCGTGCAGGCGAACACCGGGGAGCTGTTTTTT. Protein: CASRYLVQANTGELFF.

The V call is TRBV6-6, the J call TRBJ1-5, with D perhaps matching TRBD1 (6 bases). Trimming took 5 bases from V and 3 from J, leaving 14 bases between them. This CDR3 is 15 amino acids long. Germline CDR1 reads MNHNY; CDR2 reads SVGAGI (reference sequence). The CDR3 region has the DNA TGTGCCAGCAGTACCCAGGGGTTTAACAATCAGCCCCAGCATTTT. Its translation is CASSTQGFNNQPQHF.

The rearrangement joins TRBV7-9 to TRBJ1-3; D is uncertain. Germline assignment: CDR1 SEHNR and CDR2 FQNEAQ (reference sequence). The CDR3 loop spans 15 amino acids. V was pared by 5 bases and J by 0 bases, with 11 bases between. The CDR3 loop is CASSRGGSSGNTIYF. The CDR3 bases are TGTGCCAGCAGCCGAGGAGGTAGCTCTGGAAACACCATATATTTT.

This chain connects TRBV7-9 to TRBJ1-2, with D tentatively TRBD1 (5 bases). The V and J ends lost 3 bases and 8 bases respectively, with 13 bases between them. The CDR3 totals 13 residues. Germline CDR1 is SEHNR and CDR2 is FQNEAQ (reference sequence). The CDR3: CASSFAGEHGYTF. The CDR3 nucleotides are TGTGCCAGCAGCTTTGCGGGGGAGCACGGCTACACCTTC.

The V call is TRBV7-8, the J call TRBJ1-6, with 9 bases identical to TRBD1. Germline loops: CDR1 SGHVS, CDR2 FQNEAQ. J was trimmed by 9 bases and V by 6 bases; bases with no gene match: 6. The CDR3 is 14 amino acids. The DNA of the CDR3 is TGTGCCAGCAGTCCCGGGACAGGGACTTCACCCCTCCACTTT. This encodes CASSPGTGTSPLHF.

This clone was found once. This chain uses TRBV11-2 with TRBJ2-1; no definite D call. V lost 1 base, J lost 2 bases, and 12 bases lay in between. CDR3 length equals 16 residues. Germline CDR1 SGHAT, CDR2 FQNNGV. For the CDR3, the DNA is TGTGCCAGCAGCTTAGTCATGCCTCAGACCTACAATGAGCAGTTCTTC. This translates into CASSLVMPQTYNEQFF.

The chain recombines TRBV19 with TRBJ1-6; TRBD1 matches at 9 bases. CDR3 size: 12 residues. The germline V gene encodes CDR1 LNHDA and CDR2 SQIVND (reference sequence). V gave up 10 bases and J gave up 8 bases; unmatched junction bases: 3. The DNA for the CDR3 is TGTGCCACGGGACAGGGTGATTCACCCCTCCACTTT. As protein: CATGQGDSPLHF. Full variable domain (remainder filled in from reference TRBV19 and TRBJ1-6): DGGITQSPKYLFRKEGQNVTLSCEQNLNHDAMYWYRQDPGQGLRLIYYSQIVNDFQKGDIAEGYSVSREKKESFPLTVTSAQKNPTAFYLCATGQGDSPLHFGNGTRLTVT.

The table lists this clone with a count of one. In DNA, the CDR3 is TGTGCCAGCAGTCCTGCCCTAGCGGGGGGATACGAGCAGTACTTC. Protein: CASSPALAGGYEQYF. The V gene is TRBV5-6, the J gene TRBJ2-7; TRBD2 matches at 11 bases. The V gene's germline CDR1 is SGHDT and CDR2 YYEEEE. V lost 5 bases, J lost 4 bases, and 8 bases stayed unmatched. The length of the CDR3 is 15 residues.

The chain combines TRBV6-5 with TRBJ1-3, with D perhaps TRBD1 (5 bases). The V gene's germline CDR1 is MNHEY and CDR2 SVGAGI. The CDR3 consists of 15 residues. Deletions cut 6 bases from V and 3 bases from J, with 15 bases between. The CDR3 DNA sequence: TGTGCCAGCAGAACAGGTTTCGTGGGTGGAAACACCATATATTTT. Translation: CASRTGFVGGNTIYF.

The chain recombines TRBV30 with TRBJ1-1; D is undetermined. V lost 4 bases to trimming and J lost 3 bases, with 15 bases between them. The CDR3 runs 14 residues. Germline V gene data show CDR1 as GTSNPN and CDR2 as SVGIG (reference sequence). CDR3 region: CAWNLKGGYTEAFF. CDR3 nucleotides: TGTGCCTGGAATTTGAAGGGAGGGTACACTGAAGCTTTCTTT.

The CDR3 coding sequence is TGTGCCAGCCGGGACAGCTTTAATTCACCCCTCCACTTT. It yields the protein CASRDSFNSPLHF. The chain has TRBV7-9 and TRBJ1-6; 7 bases line up with TRBD1. The ends lost 8 bases at V and 6 bases at J; junction bases unmatched: 4. Germline CDR1 SEHNR, CDR2 FQNEAQ (reference sequence). This CDR3 is 13 amino acids long. Filled out from reference TRBV7-9 and TRBJ1-6, the complete variable domain reads DTGVSQNPRHKITKRGQNVTFRCDPISEHNRLYWYRQTLGQGPEFLTYFQNEAQLEKSRLLSDRFSAERPKGSFSTLEIQRTEQGDSAMYLCASRDSFNSPLHFGNGTRLTVT.

The chain recombines TRBV19 with TRBJ1-3, with D unclear. The V gene lost 8 bases and the J gene lost 2 bases, with 25 bases spanning the gap. Per the germline V gene, CDR1 is LNHDA and CDR2 is SQIVND (reference sequence). The CDR3 covers 18 residues. CDR3 loop: CASAGGGQAFLPGNTIYF. The CDR3 DNA follows: TGTGCCAGTGCCGGAGGAGGGCAGGCGTTCCTACCTGGAAACACCATATATTTT.

This chain uses TRBV7-9 with TRBJ2-2; D might be TRBD1 (5 bases). The CDR3 runs to 17 residues. V lost 0 bases and J lost 3, with 14 bases in between. Germline-derived CDR1 and CDR2 are SEHNR and FQNEAQ (reference sequence). This chain's CDR3 is CASSLALRTRDTGELFF. The CDR3 DNA follows: TGTGCCAGCAGCTTAGCGCTAAGGACAAGGGACACCGGGGAGCTGTTTTTT.